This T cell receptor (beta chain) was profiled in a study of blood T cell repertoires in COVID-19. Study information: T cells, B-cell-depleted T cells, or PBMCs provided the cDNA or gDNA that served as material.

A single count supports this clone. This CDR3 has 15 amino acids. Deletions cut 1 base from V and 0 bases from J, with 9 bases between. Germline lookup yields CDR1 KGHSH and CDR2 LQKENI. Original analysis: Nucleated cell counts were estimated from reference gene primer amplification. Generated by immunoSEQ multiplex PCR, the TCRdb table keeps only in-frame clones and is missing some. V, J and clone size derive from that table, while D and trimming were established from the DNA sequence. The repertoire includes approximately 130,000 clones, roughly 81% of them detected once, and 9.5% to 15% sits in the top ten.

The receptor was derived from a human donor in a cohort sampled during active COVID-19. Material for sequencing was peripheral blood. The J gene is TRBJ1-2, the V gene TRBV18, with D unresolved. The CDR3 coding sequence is TGTGCCAGCTCACCACTCGTCCAGACTAACTATGGCTACACCTTC. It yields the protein CASSPLVQTNYGYTF.